These 32 T cell receptor beta chains were all obtained from the same sample, sequenced in a study of blood T cell repertoires in COVID-19. Profiled with immunoSEQ multiplex PCR; TCRdb holds only in-frame clones, not every one. This table has about 210,000 clones, around nine tenths appearing once. Sequencing input: peripheral blood. These receptors all come from a man between 18 and 29 years old with active or convalescent COVID-19.

The genes are TRBV13 and TRBJ1-5; no firm D call. The V gene's germline CDR1 is PRHDT and CDR2 FYEKMQ (reference sequence). The CDR3 consists of 13 residues. Trimming removed 3 bases from V and 2 bases from J, with 5 bases in between. The CDR3 DNA reads as TGTGCCAGCAGCTTTGCGGGCAATCAGCCCCAGCATTTT. Amino acid sequence: CASSFAGNQPQHF.

The chain is built from TRBV6-4 and TRBJ2-2, with TRBD2 as a possible D gene (6 bases). The CDR3 contains 15 residues. Per the germline V gene, CDR1 is MRHNA and CDR2 is SNTAGT. Trimming left V 0 bases short and J 5 bases short, with 10 bases between. Written as DNA, the CDR3 is TGTGCCAGCAGTGACTCCGGAGGGGAGACCGGGGAGCTGTTTTTT. This translates into CASSDSGGETGELFF.

The rearrangement links TRBV6-1 to TRBJ1-1, with TRBD1 as a possible D gene (5 bases). The CDR3 consists of 14 residues. V lost 3 bases to trimming and J lost 1 base, with 9 bases between them. Germline V CDR1 and CDR2: MNHNS, SASEGT. This chain's CDR3 is CASSDRVANTEAFF. The CDR3 bases are TGTGCCAGCAGTGACAGGGTGGCGAACACTGAAGCTTTCTTT.

This clone was found a few times. This chain joins TRBV6-6 and TRBJ1-3; 9 bases agree with TRBD1. The CDR3 has 18 amino acids. Trimming took 5 bases from V and 1 from J; bases not matched to a gene: 12. The germline CDR1 and CDR2 sequences are MNHNY and SVGAGI (reference sequence). CDR3 bases: TGTGCCAGCAGTCCGAGCTTCGGGGACAGGGATTCTGGAAACACCATATATTTT. Its protein product is CASSPSFGDRDSGNTIYF.

The rearrangement links TRBV30 to TRBJ1-1; the D is unclear. V was cut by 0 bases and J by 0 bases, with 11 bases left in between. Germline CDR1 is GTSNPN and CDR2 is SVGIG (reference sequence). The CDR3 is 15 residues long. For the CDR3, the DNA is TGTGCCTGGAGTGTCGGCGGATTCATGAACACTGAAGCTTTCTTT. Translating it yields CAWSVGGFMNTEAFF.

This chain joins TRBV19 and TRBJ2-1; 7 bases match TRBD2. Germline CDR1 and CDR2: LNHDA and SQIVND (reference sequence). CDR3 length: 16 amino acids. V lost 2 bases, J lost 6 bases, and 10 bases stayed unmatched. CDR3 sequence reads: CASSITGAGAPNEQFF. For the CDR3, the DNA is TGTGCCAGTAGTATAACCGGGGCGGGAGCGCCCAATGAGCAGTTCTTC.

This chain connects TRBV4-3 to TRBJ2-1, with no clear D. Germline V lookup: CDR1 LGHNA, CDR2 YSLEER. This CDR3 has 12 amino acids. Trimming pared 5 bases from V and 9 bases from J, leaving 11 bases between. CDR3 loop: CASSMIRGEQFF. In DNA, the CDR3 is TGCGCCAGCAGCATGATTCGAGGTGAGCAGTTCTTC.

This clone has a single count. The rearrangement uses TRBV7-2 and TRBJ2-7; 9 nucleotides match TRBD2. The CDR3 is 14 amino acids. CDR1 is SGHTA and CDR2 is FQGNSA in the germline V gene. V was pared by 3 bases and J by 6 bases, with 6 bases of the junction left unmatched. The CDR3 spells CASSLTGLALEQYF. As DNA, the CDR3 is TGTGCCAGCAGCTTGACGGGACTAGCACTCGAGCAGTACTTC.

This chain uses TRBV25-1 with TRBJ2-1; 10 bases align to TRBD2. V dropped 4 bases and J dropped 5; count of bases not matched to a gene: 8. Germline CDR1 and CDR2: MGHDK and SYGVNS. The CDR3 is 16 amino acids. This CDR3 is CASSATKREGNNEQFF. DNA of the CDR3: TGTGCCAGCAGTGCTACAAAGCGGGAGGGCAACAATGAGCAGTTCTTC.

This rearrangement joins TRBV4-3 to TRBJ2-7; D remains ambiguous. V was clipped by 3 bases and J by 3 bases, with 9 bases between them. In germline, CDR1 is LGHNA, CDR2 YSLEER. The CDR3 runs 13 residues. The CDR3 region has the DNA TGCGCCAGCAGCCAGTCCCCCTTCTACGAGCAGTACTTC. As protein: CASSQSPFYEQYF.

V gene TRBV27 combines with J gene TRBJ2-7; D gene ambiguous. The ends were cut back, 5 bases at V and 0 bases at J, with 11 bases in the middle. Germline loops: CDR1 MNHEY, CDR2 SMNVEV (reference sequence). The CDR3 consists of 14 residues. The CDR3 DNA sequence: TGTGCCAGCAGTGACGACATGAGCTCCTACGAGCAGTACTTC. This translates into CASSDDMSSYEQYF.

About this clone: The sample contains more than one DNA sequence encoding this CDR3. The V and J genes are TRBV6-5 and TRBJ1-3, with a tentative D call TRBD1 (5 bases). From germline, CDR1 is MNHEY and CDR2 SVGAGI. V was clipped by 2 bases and J by 1 base, with 6 bases between them. The CDR3 totals 14 residues. CDR3 sequence: CASSYRGSGNTIYF. The CDR3 DNA is TGTGCCAGCAGTTACAGGGGATCTGGAAACACCATATATTTT.

This rearrangement joins TRBV29-1 to TRBJ1-1; weak D call: TRBD1 (5 bases). This CDR3 is 12 amino acids long. The germline V and J ends were trimmed by 7 bases and 3 bases, with 12 bases remaining between them. Germline loops: CDR1 SQVTM, CDR2 ANQGSEA. CDR3 nucleotide sequence: TGCAGCGGCCGTCGGGGGGACACTGAAGCTTTCTTT. Protein sequence: CSGRRGDTEAFF.

The chain uses TRBV7-9 and TRBJ2-3, with 7 bases fitting TRBD2. V was pared by 6 bases and J by 4 bases, with 7 bases of the junction left unmatched. Germline V lookup: CDR1 SEHNR, CDR2 FQNEAQ (reference sequence). This CDR3 region has 14 residues. The chain's CDR3 is CASRASGGADTQYF. The DNA for the CDR3 is TGTGCCAGCAGGGCTAGCGGAGGAGCAGATACGCAGTATTTT.

In its sample, this clone was seen a few times. This chain connects TRBV6-2 or TRBV6-3 to TRBJ2-1; perhaps TRBD2 as D (6 bases). CDR1 MNHEY and CDR2 SVGEGT come from the germline V gene. CDR3 length: 15 amino acids. Trimming shortened V by 5 bases and J by 5 bases, and 16 bases separated the two germline ends. CDR3 sequence: CASSIRLDADNEQFF. The DNA of the CDR3 is TGTGCCAGCAGTATAAGACTAGACGCGGACAATGAGCAGTTCTTC.

The chain combines TRBV6-1 with TRBJ1-2; D gene uncertain. The CDR3 contains 15 residues. The V gene lost 2 bases and the J gene lost 7 bases, with 17 bases spanning the gap. CDR1 is MNHNS, CDR2 SASEGT, per germline. CDR3 bases: TGTGCCAGCAGTGAATTCGAGGGCGGGTGGAGTGGCTACACCTTC. Its translation is CASSEFEGGWSGYTF.

This clone turned up a few times. The chain combines TRBV9 with TRBJ2-3; D possibly corresponds to TRBD2 (6 bases). CDR3 length: 16 residues. Germline CDR1 SGDLS, CDR2 YYNGEE. Trimming shortened V by 0 bases and J by 0 bases, and 11 bases separated the two germline ends. The CDR3: CASSVALGTSTDTQYF. CDR3 nucleotides: TGTGCCAGCAGCGTAGCTTTAGGGACTAGCACAGATACGCAGTATTTT. Filled out from reference TRBV9 and TRBJ2-3, the complete variable domain reads DSGVTQTPKHLITATGQRVTLRCSPRSGDLSVYWYQQSLDQGLQFLIQYYNGEERAKGNILERFSAQQFPDLHSELNLSSLELGDSALYFCASSVALGTSTDTQYFGPGTRLTVL.

The rearrangement links TRBV6-6 to TRBJ1-4; TRBD1 matches 9 bases. The CDR3 has 16 amino acids. Germline CDR1 reads MNHNY; CDR2 reads SVGAGI (reference sequence). The junction had 11 bases not matched to a gene; V was cut back by 9 bases and J by 3 bases. Here the CDR3 reads CASRDRVQAPNEKLFF. The CDR3 DNA is TGTGCCAGTAGGGACAGGGTACAGGCTCCTAATGAAAAACTGTTTTTT.

This chain links TRBV10-3 with TRBJ1-4; 7 bases agree with TRBD1. Unmatched junction bases numbered 13, after V lost 5 bases and J lost 10 bases. The CDR3 contains 15 residues. Per the germline V gene, CDR1 is ENHRY and CDR2 is SYGVKD. CDR3 nucleotide sequence: TGTGCCATCAGTATGACCGGACAGGATCCACGAAAACTGTTTTTT. Translating gives CAISMTGQDPRKLFF.

The chain uses TRBV6-5 and TRBJ1-1; no reliable D call. V lost 2 bases and J lost 6, with 13 bases in between. CDR1 is MNHEY, CDR2 SVGAGI, per germline. CDR3 length: 14 residues. The CDR3 nucleotides read TGTGCCAGCAGTTACGGACCCCGGGGAGCTGAAGCTTTCTTT. Translation: CASSYGPRGAEAFF.

The chain joins TRBV14 to TRBJ2-1; D possibly corresponds to TRBD2 (6 bases). Per the germline V gene, CDR1 is SGHDN and CDR2 is FVKESK. The CDR3 has 14 amino acids. V was shortened by 4 bases and J by 6 bases, with 13 bases between the two germline ends. DNA for the CDR3: TGTGCCAGCAGCCCCCGAAGTAGCGGCAATGAGCAGTTCTTC. This translates into CASSPRSSGNEQFF.

The chain links TRBV10-1 to TRBJ2-7; D gene ambiguous. The germline gives CDR1 WNHNN, CDR2 SYGVQD (reference sequence). Trimming took off 2 bases at V and 2 bases at J, with 10 bases between the two ends. The length of the CDR3 is 14 residues. The chain's CDR3 is CASSETLTAYEQYF. In nucleotides, the CDR3 is TGCGCCAGCAGTGAGACCCTTACAGCCTACGAGCAGTACTTC.

V and J are TRBV6-1 and TRBJ1-3, with a tentative D call TRBD1 (5 bases). V shed 2 bases and J shed 4 bases, with 9 bases lying between them. Per the germline V gene, CDR1 is MNHNS and CDR2 is SASEGT. The CDR3 consists of 14 residues. CDR3 amino acids: CASSETQGGNTIYF. The CDR3 bases are TGTGCCAGCAGTGAAACCCAGGGAGGAAACACCATATATTTT.

V and J are TRBV5-5 and TRBJ1-1; 7 bases are a match to TRBD1. CDR3 length: 14 amino acids. V shed 4 bases, J shed 1 base, and the junction held 4 bases outside the gene matches. Germline V gene sequence: CDR1 SGHKS, CDR2 YYEKEE (reference sequence). CDR3 DNA: TGTGCCAGCAGCCCAGGACAGGAGAACACTGAAGCTTTCTTT. Translating it yields CASSPGQENTEAFF.

The rearrangement uses TRBV27 and TRBJ2-2; 7 bases line up with TRBD1. CDR1 MNHEY and CDR2 SMNVEV come from the germline V gene (reference sequence). After removal of 6 bases from V and 7 bases from J, the junction contained 11 bases not matched to a gene. This CDR3 comprises 15 residues. The CDR3 sequence: CASSITDRRNGELFF. The CDR3 DNA is TGTGCCAGCAGCATTACGGACAGGCGGAACGGGGAGCTGTTTTTT.

The chain combines TRBV11-1 with TRBJ2-1; maybe TRBD2 (5 bases). V was clipped by 2 bases and J by 3 bases, with 11 bases between them. Germline lookup yields CDR1 SGHAT and CDR2 FQDESV (reference sequence). The CDR3 totals 15 residues. The CDR3: CASSLTTRDYNEQFF. CDR3 nucleotide sequence: TGTGCCAGCAGCTTAACAACCCGGGACTACAATGAGCAGTTCTTC. The full variable domain, with the rest looked up from reference TRBV11-1 and TRBJ2-1, is EAEVAQSPRYKITEKSQAVAFWCDPISGHATLYWYRQILGQGPELLVQFQDESVVDDSQLPKDRFSAERLKGVDSTLKIQPAELGDSAMYLCASSLTTRDYNEQFFGPGTRLTVL.

The V call is TRBV30, the J call TRBJ1-1, with TRBD1 as a possible D gene (5 bases). CDR3 length: 15 residues. V was trimmed by 6 bases and J by 2 bases, leaving 19 bases between them. CDR1 is GTSNPN, CDR2 SVGIG, per germline (reference sequence). The CDR3 sequence: CACSLPRGINTEAFF. DNA of the CDR3: TGTGCCTGCAGTTTGCCCCGGGGGATCAACACTGAAGCTTTCTTT.

This sequence joins TRBV7-8 and TRBJ1-2; possible D gene TRBD1, 5 bases. CDR1 and CDR2 from the germline V gene are SGHVS and FQNEAQ. The CDR3 is 15 amino acids. V was clipped by 1 base and J by 6 bases, with 15 bases between them. The CDR3 is CASSLGGGAKHGYTF. CDR3 nucleotide sequence: TGTGCCAGCAGCTTAGGAGGAGGGGCAAAACATGGCTACACCTTC. The full variable domain, rest sourced from reference TRBV7-8 and TRBJ1-2, is GAGVSQSPRYKVAKRGQDVALRCDPISGHVSLFWYQQALGQGPEFLTYFQNEAQLDKSGLPSDRFFAERPEGSVSTLKIQRTQQEDSAVYLCASSLGGGAKHGYTFGSGTRLTVV.

The rearrangement links TRBV18 to TRBJ1-2, with D maybe TRBD1 (6 bases). Per germline, CDR1 KGHSH and CDR2 LQKENI. The ends were cut back, 1 base at V and 13 bases at J, with 16 bases in the middle. The CDR3 consists of 13 residues. The CDR3 sequence is CASSPRREQGVTF. The CDR3 DNA reads TGTGCCAGCTCACCACGAAGGGAACAGGGCGTCACCTTC.

J is TRBJ2-6 and V is TRBV5-6; D unresolved. Germline V gene lookup returns CDR1 SGHDT and CDR2 YYEEEE. The V gene lost 1 base and the J gene lost 0 bases, with 11 bases spanning the gap. The CDR3 is 17 amino acids. CDR3 DNA sequence: TGTGCCAGCAGCTTGCTGCCAGACTTCTCTGGGGCCAACGTCCTGACTTTC. Translated, it gives CASSLLPDFSGANVLTF.

This chain links TRBV28 with TRBJ2-2, with 7 bases that match TRBD2. Losses at the gene ends were 6 bases for V and 6 bases for J; bases not matched to a gene: 4. The CDR3 contains 13 residues. Germline V gives CDR1 MDHEN, CDR2 SYDVKM. CDR3 nucleotide sequence: TGTGCCAGCAGATGGGGAGGGGCCGGGGAGCTGTTTTTT. It specifies CASRWGGAGELFF.

The chain uses TRBV9 and TRBJ2-3; 8 bases are shared with TRBD2. The V gene end was trimmed by 4 bases and the J gene end by 2 bases; junction bases not matched to a gene: 6. CDR1 and CDR2 from the germline V gene are SGDLS and YYNGEE. This CDR3 has 15 amino acids. The chain's CDR3 is CASSYSGGPTDTQYF. CDR3 nucleotide sequence: TGTGCCAGCAGCTATTCGGGGGGGCCCACAGATACGCAGTATTTT. Full variable domain (remainder filled in from reference TRBV9 and TRBJ2-3): DSGVTQTPKHLITATGQRVTLRCSPRSGDLSVYWYQQSLDQGLQFLIQYYNGEERAKGNILERFSAQQFPDLHSELNLSSLELGDSALYFCASSYSGGPTDTQYFGPGTRLTVL.